The T cell receptor beta chain described here comes from a study of blood T cell repertoires in COVID-19. For the study at large: The samples span acute and convalescent COVID-19 from the United States, Italy and Spain. PBMCs, B-cell-depleted T cells, or T cells provided the cDNA or gDNA that made up the material.

In the authors' workflow: Nucleated cell counts were estimated from reference gene primer amplification. TCRdb's copy holds only in-frame clones and misses some; the assay was immunoSEQ multiplex PCR. The D gene and trimming were derived from the DNA, and the V and J assignments and clone size from that table. The table includes 250,000 or so clones, roughly 84% detected once. Germline values: CDR1 SGHTA, CDR2 FQGNSA. The V end was cut by 3 bases, the J end by 6 bases, with 9 bases between. The CDR3 is made up of 13 amino acids. The sample comprised peripheral blood. V is TRBV7-2 and J is TRBJ2-1, with D maybe TRBD1 (5 bases). This TCR was sampled from a woman aged 40-49 years who had recovered from COVID-19. CDR3 bases: TGTGCCAGCAGCTTTAAAGGGGTCAATGAGCAGTTCTTC. Protein sequence: CASSFKGVNEQFF.